The present TCR beta chain was sequenced within a study of blood T cell repertoires in COVID-19. About the study: Acute and convalescent COVID-19 specimens originated in the United States, Italy and Spain.

Germline V lookup: CDR1 SGDLS, CDR2 YYNGEE. The CDR3 consists of 17 residues. V gave up 6 bases and J gave up 3 bases; unmatched junction bases: 15. Per the original methods: Amplified reference gene primers provided the basis for estimating nucleated cell counts. The assay was immunoSEQ multiplex PCR, and TCRdb's table has in-frame clones only and misses some. The V and J calls and clone size were taken over from that table, and D and trimming were inferred from the DNA. The data contain 120,000 to 150,000 clones, just under 85% of them singletons. The sequence came from a woman aged 40-49 years with active or convalescent COVID-19. V and J are TRBV9 and TRBJ1-3; 7 bases match TRBD1. Specimen: peripheral blood. This CDR3 reads CASTGVPTGAGGNTIYF. For the CDR3, the DNA is TGTGCCAGCACCGGAGTCCCCACAGGGGCAGGTGGAAACACCATATATTTT.